This T cell receptor (beta chain) was profiled in a study of control samples from healthy donors and cancer patients (TCRdb year 2020). Library generation was performed with the immunoSEQ multiplex PCR assay. TCRdb stores this immuneACCESS table with in-frame sequences only. Part of the clones is absent; in the studies checked, under half of the shortfall reflects unresolved V genes, and no reason is known for the rest. For this sample there are roughly 73,000 clones; under 90% appear just once. The ten largest account for 25% to 35% of the sample. On this clone: What antigen it recognizes has not been identified. There are no base qualities to consult, and no much larger clone falls within one base.

This sequence was found in a man aged 50 to 59 in good health. Sequencing was done on a sample of blood.

The CDR3 region reads CASSLTRAGYGYTF. The DNA reads as follows: TGTGCCAGCAGCTTGACAAGGGCTGGCTATGGCTACACCTTC. The chain links TRBV5-6 with TRBJ1-2, with the D gene call left open. Reading the germline V gene gives CDR1 SGHDT and CDR2 YYEEEE. V is pared back by 1 base and J by 4 bases, with 11 bases lying between the germline termini. The CDR3 contains 14 residues, cysteine and phenylalanine counted. Solely the CDR3 DNA is kept, with 42 bases framed from the first base.